This note documents a single T cell receptor (beta chain) sequence. This specimen comes from a study of blood T cell repertoires in COVID-19. The data were produced by immunoSEQ multiplex PCR, yet TCRdb's version contains in-frame clones alone and is incomplete. Among about 150,000 clones listed, over 70% were seen once. Trimming stripped 5 bases from V and 0 bases from J, with 15 bases between. Germline assignment: CDR1 KGHDR and CDR2 SFDVKD. The CDR3 extends over 17 amino acids. This TCR derives from a man aged 55 to 70 with acute or convalescent COVID-19. The sequenced material came from peripheral blood. The genes are TRBV24-1 and TRBJ2-2, with D perhaps TRBD1 (6 bases). The CDR3 protein is CATSGPGARANTGELFF. CDR3 nucleotide sequence: TGTGCCACCAGTGGGCCAGGGGCTAGGGCGAACACCGGGGAGCTGTTTTTT.